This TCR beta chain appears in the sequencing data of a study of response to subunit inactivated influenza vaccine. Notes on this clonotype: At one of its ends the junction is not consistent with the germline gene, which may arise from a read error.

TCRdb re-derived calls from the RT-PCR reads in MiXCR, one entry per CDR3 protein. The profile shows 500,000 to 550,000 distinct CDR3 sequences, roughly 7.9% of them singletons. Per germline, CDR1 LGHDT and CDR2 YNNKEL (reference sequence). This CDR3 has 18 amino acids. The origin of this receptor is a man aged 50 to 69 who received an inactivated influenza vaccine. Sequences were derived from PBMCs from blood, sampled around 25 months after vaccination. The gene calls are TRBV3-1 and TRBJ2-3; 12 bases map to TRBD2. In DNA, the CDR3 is TGTGCCTGCAGCCCACTAGCGGGAGGCCTTCTCGGCACAGATACGCAGTATTTT. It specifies CACSPLAGGLLGTDTQYF.